These 20 T cell receptor beta chains were all obtained from the same sample, sequenced in a study of T cells in localized non-small cell lung cancer (dated by TCRdb to 2019 to 2021). The library was prepared using the immunoSEQ multiplex PCR assay. Entries here come from immuneACCESS through TCRdb and include only in-frame sequences with V and J called. Some clones fail to appear in such tables; in the studies checked, an unresolved V gene covers under half of the shortfall, and the cause of the remainder is unknown. For this sample there are fewer than 15,000 clones; 28% appear just once. The leading ten clones occupy 7.2% of the sample. The specimen comprised lung tumor tissue, sampled before any cancer treatment. The receptor source for this set is a female donor over 55 with stage I lung adenocarcinoma.

This clone was counted at least ten times. The chain couples TRBV6-8 to TRBJ2-5; perhaps D is TRBD1 or TRBD2 (5 bases each). V was shortened by 10 bases and J by 0 bases, with 18 bases between the two germline ends. Germline CDR1 and CDR2: MNHGY and SAAAGT. The CDR3 runs to 15 residues. CDR3 nucleotide sequence: TGTGCCATCAAAGCCCCGGGGCGATACCAAGAGACCCAGTACTTC. It yields the protein CAIKAPGRYQETQYF.

This clone was observed a handful of times. The genes are TRBV18 and TRBJ1-4, with D possibly matching TRBD1 (5 bases). Germline V gene data show CDR1 as KGHSH and CDR2 as LQKENI. V lost 8 bases, J lost 6 bases, and 16 bases lay in between. This CDR3 has 14 amino acids. CDR3 amino acids: CASTNKGTDEKLFF. CDR3 DNA: TGTGCCAGCACCAACAAGGGGACCGATGAAAAACTGTTTTTT.

The genes are TRBV6-8 and TRBJ2-3, with D tentatively TRBD2 (6 bases). Deletions cut 8 bases from V and 3 bases from J, with 24 bases between. Germline V gene lookup returns CDR1 MNHGY and CDR2 SAAAGT. The CDR3 length is 17 residues. CDR3 protein: CASGGKRSSGGTDTQYF. The CDR3 region has the DNA TGTGCCAGCGGCGGGAAAAGGAGTAGCGGCGGGACAGATACGCAGTATTTT.

V and J are TRBV29-1 and TRBJ2-1; 7 bases match TRBD2. The V and J ends lost 7 bases and 6 bases, in that order; junction bases with no gene match: 6. The CDR3 has 12 residues. In germline, CDR1 is SQVTM, CDR2 ANQGSEA. CDR3 coding DNA: TGCAGCGACTTGAGGGAGGGCAATGAGCAGTTCTTC. The encoded protein is CSDLREGNEQFF.

This clone has just a few counts. The chain uses TRBV4-1 and TRBJ1-5; 9 bases are a match to TRBD1. This CDR3 region has 15 residues. Germline V gene sequence: CDR1 MGHRA, CDR2 YSYEKL. V shed 4 bases, J shed 5 bases, and the junction held 6 bases outside the gene matches. CDR3 bases: TGCGCCAGCAGCCTCCGGGACAGGGCCGATCAGCCCCAGCATTTT. The encoded protein is CASSLRDRADQPQHF.

This clone was seen a few times. V usage is TRBV6-8 and J usage is TRBJ1-1, with D possibly TRBD1 on 5 matching bases. The CDR3 length is 16 residues. Germline CDR1 reads MNHGY; CDR2 reads SAAAGT. V lost 6 bases to trimming and J lost 0 bases, with 17 bases between them. In DNA, the CDR3 is TGTGCCAGCAGAGCCTTTGGGGACTTCATGAACACTGAAGCTTTCTTT. This encodes CASRAFGDFMNTEAFF.

This clone was observed a few times. V gene TRBV6-8 combines with J gene TRBJ1-4; no clear D gene. CDR3 length: 15 amino acids. V was cut by 8 bases and J by 1 base, with 14 bases left in between. Germline CDR1 is MNHGY and CDR2 is SAAAGT. The CDR3 here is CASGSPERTNEKLFF. As DNA, the CDR3 is TGTGCCAGCGGGTCTCCGGAGAGAACTAATGAAAAACTGTTTTTT.

The genes are TRBV5-1 and TRBJ2-1, with D maybe TRBD1 (6 bases). Looked up from germline, CDR1 is SGHRS and CDR2 is YFSETQ. This CDR3 has 15 amino acids. Deletions cut 1 base from V and 5 bases from J, with 13 bases between. In DNA form, the CDR3 reads TGCGCCAGCAGCTTGTTGAGGACAGCCAACAATGAGCAGTTCTTC. Amino acids: CASSLLRTANNEQFF.

This clone showed up just a few times. The chain recombines TRBV11-3 with TRBJ2-2; 9 nucleotides match TRBD1. Trimming cost V 2 bases and J 7 bases; bases outside gene matches: 5. The length of the CDR3 is 15 residues. CDR1 and CDR2 from the germline V gene are SGHNT and YENEEA. The CDR3 is CASSLRTGVDGELFF. The DNA for the CDR3 is TGTGCCAGCAGCTTACGGACAGGGGTTGACGGGGAGCTGTTTTTT.

This clone was recorded once. J is TRBJ2-7 and V is TRBV28, with 7 bases aligning to TRBD2. The V segment lost 7 bases and the J segment 0 bases; nucleotides outside the gene matches: 6. This CDR3 spans 14 amino acids. Germline CDR1 and CDR2: MDHEN and SYDVKM. CDR3 amino acids: CASTPGGNSYEQYF. The CDR3 DNA is TGTGCCAGCACCCCCGGGGGGAACTCCTACGAGCAGTACTTC.

The chain joins TRBV19 to TRBJ1-2, with D maybe TRBD1 (5 bases). CDR1 and CDR2 (germline): LNHDA, SQIVND (reference sequence). Trimming pared 5 bases from V and 1 base from J, leaving 11 bases between. The CDR3 runs to 14 residues. The CDR3 sequence: CASSLTDFNYGYTF. DNA for the CDR3: TGTGCCAGTAGTCTGACAGATTTTAACTATGGCTACACCTTC.

In its sample, this clone ranks as medium-sized. This chain connects TRBV6-8 to TRBJ1-3; 7 bases line up with TRBD1. Germline V gene sequence: CDR1 MNHGY, CDR2 SAAAGT. V lost 8 bases and J lost 4; bases outside the gene matches: 8. This CDR3 has 14 residues. The DNA for the CDR3 is TGTGCCAGCGGGGAGGGGGCGGGAGGAAACACCATATATTTT. This gives the protein CASGEGAGGNTIYF.

With respect to this clone: At one end, the junction sequence differs from germline, possibly due to a read error. The chain joins TRBV18 to TRBJ1-1; no clear D gene. Germline V gene sequence: CDR1 KGHSH, CDR2 LQKENI. The CDR3 runs 13 residues. The CDR3 region has the DNA TGTGCCAGCTCACAGGTTTTGAATACTGAAGCTTTCTTT. Translated: CASSQVLNTEAFF. The entire variable domain, with the rest obtained from reference TRBV18 and TRBJ1-1, is as follows: NAGVMQNPRHLVRRRGQEARLRCSPMKGHSHVYWYRQLPEEGLKFMVYLQKENIIDESGMPKERFSAEFPKEGPSILRIQQVVRGDSAAYFCASSQVLNTEAFFGQGTRLTVV.

A few counts support this clone. The chain employs TRBV6-8 and TRBJ2-5; D ambiguous. The CDR3 totals 12 residues. Germline V CDR1 and CDR2: MNHGY, SAAAGT. V was shortened by 6 bases and J by 5 bases, with 10 bases between the two germline ends. Written as DNA, the CDR3 is TGTGCCAGCAGCCCCCGTTCGGAGACCCAGTACTTC. Its translation: CASSPRSETQYF.

The rearrangement uses TRBV30 and TRBJ2-5; D is perhaps TRBD1 or TRBD2 (5 bases each). Germline CDR1 GTSNPN, CDR2 SVGIG (reference sequence). The CDR3 sequence is 13 residues long. V was shortened by 0 bases and J by 4 bases, with 9 bases between the two germline ends. The CDR3 coding sequence is TGTGCCTGGAGTGTCAGGGAGAGAGAGACCCAGTACTTC. Protein: CAWSVRERETQYF.

This clone was seen a handful of times. The chain uses TRBV11-3 and TRBJ2-1, with TRBD2 identical over 8 bases. V trimming: 5 bases; J trimming: 8 bases; junction bases outside the gene matches: 11. Germline CDR1 SGHNT, CDR2 YENEEA. The CDR3 runs to 15 residues. In DNA form, the CDR3 reads TGTGCCAGCAGCCCAGCGGGAGTCAGCGCAGATGAGCAGTTCTTC. Its translation: CASSPAGVSADEQFF.

This clone was seen just once. V is TRBV15 and J is TRBJ2-3; tentatively, D is TRBD2 (6 bases). This CDR3 is built from 16 residues. Per germline, CDR1 LNHNV and CDR2 YYDKDF (reference sequence). The germline V and J ends were trimmed by 0 bases and 5 bases, with 15 bases remaining between them. CDR3 sequence: CATSRDLTGAGDTQYF. CDR3 bases: TGTGCCACCAGCAGAGATCTGACGGGAGCGGGAGATACGCAGTATTTT.

The rearrangement uses TRBV18 and TRBJ2-3; 10 bases fit TRBD2. The CDR3 totals 15 residues. Losses at the gene ends were 6 bases for V and 2 bases for J; bases not matched to a gene: 5. Germline V gives CDR1 KGHSH, CDR2 LQKENI. Written as DNA, the CDR3 is TGTGCCAGCTCCCCGACTAGCGGGTTCACAGATACGCAGTATTTT. As protein: CASSPTSGFTDTQYF.

The chain uses TRBV15 and TRBJ2-7; no reliable D call. Germline V CDR1 and CDR2: LNHNV, YYDKDF (reference sequence). The ends were cut back, 2 bases at V and 5 bases at J, with 13 bases in the middle. CDR3 length: 14 residues. This chain's CDR3 is CATSRLTVPHEQYF. The CDR3 region has the DNA TGTGCCACCAGCAGATTAACAGTGCCCCACGAGCAGTACTTC.

This clone was found a few times. CDR3 amino acids: CASSWTGATSSGNTIYF. CDR3 in DNA: TGTGCCAGCAGCTGGACAGGGGCTACGAGCTCTGGAAACACCATATATTTT. This chain uses TRBV11-3 with TRBJ1-3; 9 bases agree with TRBD1. Trimming cost V 4 bases and J 0 bases; bases outside gene matches: 7. Germline V gives CDR1 SGHNT, CDR2 YENEEA. This CDR3 comprises 17 residues.